This passage covers 22 T cell receptor beta chains from one sample sequenced in a study of response to subunit inactivated influenza vaccine. TCRdb used MiXCR to reprocess the RT-PCR reads, holding one entry per CDR3 protein. In the table there are some 850,000 distinct CDR3 sequences, roughly 20% of which are singletons. The source material was PBMCs from blood, sampled around 5 days after vaccination. These receptors originate from a man aged 45-65 years who received an inactivated influenza vaccine.

This clonotype has just a few counts. V usage is TRBV6-2 or TRBV6-3 and J usage is TRBJ2-2, with D unresolved. The ends were cut back, 7 bases at V and 2 bases at J, with 14 bases in the middle. The CDR3 consists of 15 residues. CDR1 and CDR2 (germline): MNHEY, SVGEGT. The CDR3 spells CASNEAFPNTGELFF. The CDR3 DNA is TGTGCCAGCAACGAGGCCTTTCCTAACACCGGGGAGCTGTTTTTT.

The chain is built from TRBV10-3 and TRBJ2-1, with 12 bases identical to TRBD2. Germline loops: CDR1 ENHRY, CDR2 SYGVKD. The CDR3 extends over 16 amino acids. Unmatched junction bases numbered 9, after V lost 4 bases and J lost 8 bases. The CDR3 here is CAISGRMTSGSDEQFF. CDR3 nucleotide sequence: TGTGCCATCAGTGGTCGGATGACTAGCGGGAGTGATGAGCAGTTCTTC.

A few counts support this clonotype. The chain uses TRBV12-3 or TRBV12-4 and TRBJ2-1; D is ambiguous. The germline V and J ends were trimmed by 9 bases and 5 bases, with 11 bases remaining between them. The CDR3 runs to 12 residues. CDR3 DNA sequence: TGTGCCAGTCGGGCCGCGAACAATGAGCAGTTCTTC. It translates to CASRAANNEQFF.

This clonotype has only a few counts. The chain recombines TRBV5-4 with TRBJ2-3, with unresolved D. Trimming stripped 0 bases from V and 0 bases from J, with 20 bases between. From germline, CDR1 is SGHNT and CDR2 YYREEE (reference sequence). The CDR3 has 19 amino acids. The CDR3 bases are TGTGCCAGCAGCTTGGTCGGCCCCCGCAGGTCCCCTAGCACAGATACGCAGTATTTT. This codes for CASSLVGPRRSPSTDTQYF.

Ten or more counts support this clonotype. The CDR3 sequence is CASSSTGGAPGEQYF. The CDR3 region has the DNA TGTGCCAGCAGCTCCACAGGGGGCGCCCCCGGAGAGCAGTACTTC. V is TRBV7-9 and J is TRBJ2-7; 9 bases map to TRBD1. The length of the CDR3 is 15 residues. V shed 4 bases and J 7 bases; nucleotides not matched to a gene: 11. Germline-derived CDR1 and CDR2 are SEHNR and FQNEAQ (reference sequence).

The genes are TRBV6-5 and TRBJ1-4; D is unresolved. The CDR3 consists of 14 residues. Trimming stripped 7 bases from V and 0 bases from J, with 9 bases between. Germline V CDR1 and CDR2: MNHEY, SVGAGI. In DNA, the CDR3 is TGTGCCAGCACTTGGACTGCAACTAATGAAAAACTGTTTTTT. It encodes CASTWTATNEKLFF.

Of note for this clonotype: A read error may account for a junction end that differs from germline. CDR3 protein: CASSFRDIDTQCF. CDR3 coding DNA: TGTGCCAGCAGTTTTAGAGATATAGATACGCAGTGTTTT. V and J are TRBV27 and TRBJ2-3; D remains unclear. Germline assignment: CDR1 MNHEY and CDR2 SMNVEV (reference sequence). The CDR3 length is 13 residues.

This clonotype was detected only once. The chain recombines TRBV28 with TRBJ2-7; 7 positions match TRBD1. Germline V gives CDR1 MDHEN, CDR2 SYDVKM. This CDR3 contains 14 residues. Trimming at V came to 4 bases and at J to 3 bases, leaving 6 bases not matched to a gene. CDR3 sequence: CASSSTGTNYEQYF. In DNA, the CDR3 is TGTGCCAGCAGTTCGACAGGGACCAACTACGAGCAGTACTTC.

A few counts support this clonotype. The chain employs TRBV20-1 and TRBJ1-6, with 7 bases that match TRBD1. Per germline, CDR1 DFQATT and CDR2 SNEGSKA (reference sequence). The junction had 6 bases not matched to a gene; V was cut back by 0 bases and J by 13 bases. This CDR3 region has 13 residues. CDR3 amino acids: CSARDLTGAPLHF. The CDR3 bases are TGCAGTGCTAGAGACTTAACAGGGGCCCCCCTCCACTTT.

This clonotype was recorded at least ten times. J is TRBJ2-2 and V is TRBV7-3; no firm D call. CDR3 length equals 13 residues. V was clipped by 2 bases and J by 5 bases, with 6 bases between them. The germline gives CDR1 SGHTA, CDR2 FQGTGA. The CDR3 loop is CASSLDGTGELFF. The CDR3 DNA follows: TGTGCCAGCAGCTTAGACGGGACCGGGGAGCTGTTTTTT.

For the CDR3, the DNA is TGCGCCAGCAGCCAAGATGTCGGGACAGGGTGGTACACTGAAGCTTTCTTT. It translates to CASSQDVGTGWYTEAFF. The chain carries TRBV4-3 and TRBJ1-1, with TRBD1 identical over 9 bases. Germline V lookup: CDR1 LGHNA, CDR2 YSLEER. This CDR3 region has 17 residues. Unmatched junction bases numbered 8, after V lost 0 bases and J lost 3 bases.

This clonotype was seen a handful of times. The chain links TRBV15 to TRBJ1-6; TRBD1 matches 9 bases. The germline V gene has CDR1 LNHNV and CDR2 YYDKDF (reference sequence). With 6 bases clipped from V and 7 bases from J, the junction kept 1 base outside the gene matches. The CDR3 is 13 amino acids. DNA for the CDR3: TGTGCCACCAGACAGGGGGCGAATTCACCCCTCCACTTT. Protein sequence: CATRQGANSPLHF.

The chain is built from TRBV20-1 and TRBJ1-5; 9 nucleotides agree with TRBD1. Germline-derived CDR1 and CDR2 are DFQATT and SNEGSKA (reference sequence). V dropped 3 bases and J dropped 9; count of bases not matched to a gene: 9. CDR3 length: 14 amino acids. The CDR3 reads CSARDRGGVSPQHF. DNA for the CDR3: TGCAGTGCTAGGGACAGGGGAGGGGTCTCGCCCCAGCATTTT.

This clonotype was seen a few times. V gene TRBV20-1 combines with J gene TRBJ2-1, with 7 nucleotides matching TRBD1. V trimming: 2 bases; J trimming: 1 base; junction bases outside the gene matches: 2. CDR1 is DFQATT, CDR2 SNEGSKA, per germline (reference sequence). The CDR3 covers 14 residues. The CDR3 nucleotides read TGCAGTGCTAGATCGGACAGGTCCTACAATGAGCAGTTCTTC. Protein: CSARSDRSYNEQFF.

This chain links TRBV20-1 with TRBJ1-6, with D uncertain. The V and J ends lost 3 bases and 0 bases respectively, with 9 bases between them. Germline loops: CDR1 DFQATT, CDR2 SNEGSKA (reference sequence). The CDR3 sequence is 15 residues long. As DNA, the CDR3 is TGCAGTGCTAGGGGTAGAAGCTCCTATAATTCACCCCTCCACTTT. This encodes CSARGRSSYNSPLHF.

The chain is built from TRBV19 and TRBJ2-7; D remains ambiguous. The germline V gene encodes CDR1 LNHDA and CDR2 SQIVND (reference sequence). V was pared by 5 bases and J by 0 bases, with 8 bases between. The CDR3 sequence is 13 residues long. The CDR3 protein is CASSSTNSYEQYF. CDR3 nucleotide sequence: TGTGCCAGTAGTTCAACCAACTCCTACGAGCAGTACTTC.

The chain has TRBV4-2 and TRBJ1-2; TRBD1 is a possible D gene (6 bases). Germline V gene lookup returns CDR1 LGHNA and CDR2 YNFKEQ. The CDR3 covers 16 residues. The V end was cut by 2 bases, the J end by 2 bases, with 15 bases between. The CDR3 region has the DNA TGTGCCAGCAGCCAATCCCGGGACAAGGAAAACTATGGCTACACCTTC. As protein: CASSQSRDKENYGYTF.

The rearrangement joins TRBV10-3 to TRBJ2-5; weak D call: TRBD2 (6 bases). Trimming stripped 10 bases from V and 1 base from J, with 16 bases between. The CDR3 extends over 14 amino acids. Germline loops: CDR1 ENHRY, CDR2 SYGVKD. CDR3 region: CATRDLETQETQYF. The DNA for the CDR3 is TGTGCCACCCGGGACTTAGAAACCCAAGAGACCCAGTACTTC.

This clonotype occurred many times. The chain has TRBV5-1 and TRBJ2-7, with 10 bases matching TRBD1. Unmatched junction bases numbered 11, after V lost 4 bases and J lost 4 bases. The germline V gene has CDR1 SGHRS and CDR2 YFSETQ. The CDR3 is 16 residues long. The CDR3 region has the DNA TGCGCCAGCAGCCCTCGAACGGGACAGGGGTCATACGAGCAGTACTTC. Encoded protein: CASSPRTGQGSYEQYF.

This clonotype was detected many times. V and J are TRBV4-2 and TRBJ2-1; the match to TRBD2 covers 8 bases. The V gene end was trimmed by 0 bases and the J gene end by 0 bases; junction bases not matched to a gene: 1. This CDR3 has 16 amino acids. The V gene's germline CDR1 is LGHNA and CDR2 YNFKEQ. Written as DNA, the CDR3 is TGTGCCAGCAGCCAAGAACTAGCGGCCTCCTACAATGAGCAGTTCTTC. This sequence encodes CASSQELAASYNEQFF.

This clonotype was seen a handful of times. This chain joins TRBV4-3 and TRBJ1-2; D unclear. Germline V gene lookup returns CDR1 LGHNA and CDR2 YSLEER. V gave up 4 bases and J gave up 8 bases, with 20 bases separating them. The CDR3 is 15 amino acids. The CDR3 loop is CASSPYFIDRNGYTF. The CDR3 DNA follows: TGCGCCAGCAGCCCTTACTTTATTGACCGTAACGGCTACACCTTC.

This clonotype was seen only a few times. The chain couples TRBV20-1 to TRBJ2-3, with 11 bases matching TRBD2. The germline V gene encodes CDR1 DFQATT and CDR2 SNEGSKA (reference sequence). The CDR3 is 13 amino acids. The CDR3 nucleotides are TGCAGCGGCCCTACTAGCGGGAGTTCTACGCAGTATTTT. This translates into CSGPTSGSSTQYF.